This is a list of T cell receptor beta chains from one sample in a study of T cells in Graves' hyperthyroidism and ophthalmopathy. TCRdb fed the multiplex PCR reads into MiXCR, producing one record per CDR3 protein. The repertoire holds about 480,000 distinct CDR3 sequences, 22% seen once, with around 50% in the top ten. Sequenced material: blood. These TCRs come from a woman aged 65 to 85 with Graves' ophthalmopathy. Each CDR3 is given with its conserved first and last residue. The D gene is left open where the match is weak. Only some rows state a clone size, as once, few, many or a class for expanded clones.

J	D	size	V	DNA	CDR3
TRBJ2-2	TRBD2	NA	TRBV20-1	TGCAGTGCTAATCCCGGGACTAGCGGTCCCGGGGAGCTGTTTTTT	CSANPGTSGPGELFF
TRBJ2-1	TRBD2	many	TRBV20-1	TGCAGTGCTCCGGGGACTAGCACGAAGGGTGAGCAGTTCTTC	CSAPGTSTKGEQFF
TRBJ2-7	TRBD2	few	TRBV9	TGTGCCAGCAGCGCTACTAGCGTTTCCTACGAGCAGTACTTC	CASSATSVSYEQYF
TRBJ1-2	NA	NA	TRBV5-1	TGCGCCAGCAGCAGAGGAGACAACTATGGCTACACCTTC	CASSRGDNYGYTF
TRBJ1-1	NA	NA	TRBV5-6	TGTGCCAGCAGCAATACGGCCACTGAAGCTTTCTTT	CASSNTATEAFF
TRBJ2-1	NA	NA	TRBV29-1	TGCAGCGTTGAACTGGGGGTCGAGGACAATGAGCAGTTCTTC	CSVELGVEDNEQFF
TRBJ2-1	NA	NA	TRBV28	TGTGCCAGCAGAGCCCCGGCCGGGGAGCAGTTCTTC	CASRAPAGEQFF
TRBJ1-2	TRBD1	many	TRBV28	TGTGCCAGCAGTTTCTCTCAGGGGGCGTATGGCTACACCTTC	CASSFSQGAYGYTF
TRBJ2-7	TRBD2	few	TRBV5-1	TGCGCCAGCAGCTTGGCTAGCGGGCTAGGAGGGTACGAGCAGTACTTC	CASSLASGLGGYEQYF
TRBJ2-1	TRBD2	many	TRBV2	TGTGCCAGCAGGACTAGCGGGAGAATCAGCAATGAGCAGTTCTTC	CASRTSGRISNEQFF
TRBJ2-3	NA	NA	TRBV4-2	TGTGCCAGCAGCCAAGATCCGACAGCCCCCGAACGCACGCATACGCAGTATTTT	CASSQDPTAPERTHTQYF
TRBJ2-6	NA	few	TRBV12-3/TRBV12-4	TGTGCCAGCAGTGATTTTGGGTCTTCTGGGGCCAACGTCCTGACTTTC	CASSDFGSSGANVLTF
TRBJ1-1	NA	many	TRBV9	TGTGCCAGCAGTGTTGGAGGGTACACTGAAGCTTTCTTT	CASSVGGYTEAFF
TRBJ1-1	NA	few	TRBV9	TGTGCCAGCAGCGTAGAGGGGACAACGAACACTGAAGCTTTCTTT	CASSVEGTTNTEAFF
TRBJ2-3	NA	once	TRBV30	TGTGCCTGGAGTCCCTTTTGGGGCGGGATGGGGGCAGATACGCAGTATTTT	CAWSPFWGGMGADTQYF
TRBJ2-2	TRBD1	NA	TRBV9	TGTGCCACCAGTCCCGGGACAGGGTTCGGCGGGGAGCTGTTTTTT	CATSPGTGFGGELFF